These T cell receptor beta chains were read from a single sample in a study of tumor-infiltrating lymphocytes in oesophageal squamous cell carcinoma. TCRdb fed the PCR reads into MiXCR, producing one record per CDR3 protein. This table has tens of thousands of distinct CDR3 sequences, 36% appearing once. Sequencing was carried out using esophageal tumor tissue. The receptor set was obtained from a male donor with esophageal squamous cell carcinoma. The CDR3 runs from the conserved cysteine through the conserved F or W. D genes are given only for firm matches. Some rows mark clone size as missing; the rest say once, few, many or name a class of expanded clone.

TRBD1	TRBJ1-2	many	TRBV20-1	TGCAGTGCAGGACAGGGGGTGGCCTATGGCTACACCTTC	CSAGQGVAYGYTF
NA	TRBJ2-5	few	TRBV7-8	TGTGCCAGCAGGAAAACTCGAGACTATTATGAGACCCAGTACTTC	CASRKTRDYYETQYF
NA	TRBJ2-1	NA	TRBV30	TGTGCCTGGAGTAGGGGGTCTAGTGGGGATGAGCAGTTCTTC	CAWSRGSSGDEQFF
NA	TRBJ1-5	medium-sized	TRBV7-2	TGTGCCAGCAGCTTAGGTCCGGGTAATAGCAATCAGCCCCAGCATTTT	CASSLGPGNSNQPQHF
TRBD2	TRBJ2-3	many	TRBV7-2	TGTGCCAGCAGCTTAGCCCTTGGGGGGGGAGATACGCAGTATTTT	CASSLALGGGDTQYF
NA	TRBJ2-2	few	TRBV2	TGTGCCAGCAGTGAAGGCGGACGAGTAGGGGAGCTGTTTTTT	CASSEGGRVGELFF
TRBD1	TRBJ1-4	many	TRBV6-1	TGTGCCAGCAACCCCACGGGCAGGGGGAATGAAAAACTGTTTTTT	CASNPTGRGNEKLFF
NA	TRBJ1-2	few	TRBV7-2	TGTGCCAGCAGCTTATCCGCCGGGAACTATGGCTACACCTTC	CASSLSAGNYGYTF
TRBD2	TRBJ2-1	once	TRBV7-3	TGTGCCAGCAGCTTCTCAGCTAGCGGGGGGCAGTTCTTC	CASSFSASGGQFF
NA	TRBJ2-5	NA	TRBV7-8	TGTGCCAGCAGCCTCAGGGAGGGAGGGGGGACCCAGTACTTC	CASSLREGGGTQYF
NA	TRBJ2-1	NA	TRBV7-9	TGTGCCAGCAGCCTCCCCTCGGGAGAGTACAATGAGCAGTTCTTC	CASSLPSGEYNEQFF
TRBD2	TRBJ2-1	NA	TRBV20-1	TGCAGTGCGGGGGGGAAGGTGTCTGAGCAGTTCTTC	CSAGGKVSEQFF
NA	TRBJ2-7	few	TRBV6-1	TGTGCCAGCAGTGAAATCCCCTACGAGCAGTACTTC	CASSEIPYEQYF
NA	TRBJ2-7	many	TRBV11-2	TGTGCCAGCAGCTTAGTGGGCTTCTCCTACGAGCAGTACTTC	CASSLVGFSYEQYF
TRBD1	TRBJ2-7	NA	TRBV7-4	TGTGCCAGCAGCGGACAGGGTACTGCCGAGCAGTACTTC	CASSGQGTAEQYF
NA	TRBJ1-5	many	TRBV7-9	TGTGCCAGCAGCTTTAATGGGGAAAATCAGCCCCAGCATTTT	CASSFNGENQPQHF
NA	TRBJ2-3	NA	TRBV4-3	TGCGCCAGCAGCCCGACGAGCCTGGGCACAGATACGCAGTATTTT	CASSPTSLGTDTQYF
NA	TRBJ2-5	few	TRBV10-2	TGCGCCAGCAAATTAGCTAGTATGAGGACCGAGACCCAGTACTTC	CASKLASMRTETQYF
NA	TRBJ2-5	many	TRBV28	TGTGCCAGCACCCTGGGGAGCCCTATGGCCCTCTACTTC	CASTLGSPMALYF
NA	TRBJ1-1	NA	TRBV6-8	TGTGCCAGCAAGGCCCTAACTGAAGCTTTCTTT	CASKALTEAFF
NA	TRBJ2-7	NA	TRBV24-1	TGTGCCACCAGTCGGGACGGAAACTACGAGCAGTACTTC	CATSRDGNYEQYF
NA	TRBJ2-1	few	TRBV7-6	TGTGCCAGCAGGCCGGGGCCACATGAGCAGTTCTTC	CASRPGPHEQFF
NA	TRBJ2-1	once	TRBV7-9	TGTGCTAGCAGCCCCGGGCAGTACAATGAGCAGTTCTTC	CASSPGQYNEQFF
TRBD2	TRBJ2-7	many	TRBV4-2	TGTGCCAGCAGCCAGGAGACTAGCGGCTACGAGCAGTACTTC	CASSQETSGYEQYF
NA	TRBJ1-1	many	TRBV5-4	TGTGCCAGCACCGACTACACTGAAGCTTTCTTT	CASTDYTEAFF
TRBD1	TRBJ1-5	medium-sized	TRBV7-2	TGTGCCAGCAGCCCCGCCCCGACAGGGGGCCATCAGCCCCAGCATTTT	CASSPAPTGGHQPQHF
NA	TRBJ1-5	many	TRBV6-1	TGTGCCACTGCTAGGGGTGGCAATCAGCCCCAGCATTTT	CATARGGNQPQHF
TRBD2	TRBJ2-3	many	TRBV12-3/TRBV12-4	TGTGCCAGCAGTCCTAGCGGGAGGAAGACAGATACGCAGTATTTT	CASSPSGRKTDTQYF
NA	TRBJ2-5	NA	TRBV12-3/TRBV12-4	TGTGCCAGCAGTTTTGGGTATTCAGAGACCCAGTACTTC	CASSFGYSETQYF
NA	TRBJ1-3	many	TRBV11-3	TGTGCCAGCAGCTTGGACAGTCGCCCAGGAAACACCATATATTTT	CASSLDSRPGNTIYF
NA	TRBJ2-7	NA	TRBV19	TGTGCCAGTACCCTGACTAGGACGGAGCGGCTGGTCGAGCAGTACTTC	CASTLTRTERLVEQYF
TRBD2	TRBJ2-3	NA	TRBV9	TGTGCCAGCAGCGTAGGGGAGGGTGCAGATACGCAGTATTTT	CASSVGEGADTQYF
NA	TRBJ1-1	few	TRBV20-1	TGCAGTGCCCTGGTGGTGGTCAGGGGCACTGAAGCTTTCTTT	CSALVVVRGTEAFF
TRBD2	TRBJ2-7	NA	TRBV20-1	TGCAGTGCGGGAGGGGAGGAAGCCTACGAGCAGTACTTC	CSAGGEEAYEQYF
TRBD2	TRBJ2-5	NA	TRBV11-2	TGTGCCAGCAGCTTAGGAGGTGCGGGAGGGCTCCAAGAGACCCAGTACTTC	CASSLGGAGGLQETQYF
NA	TRBJ1-2	NA	TRBV7-3	TGTGCCAGCAGCCACACAGGGTTCGATGGCTACACCTTC	CASSHTGFDGYTF
NA	TRBJ1-2	many	TRBV11-2	TGTGCCAGCAGCTCGTCACAGACAGTCTCTGGCTACACCTTC	CASSSSQTVSGYTF
TRBD2	TRBJ2-1	large	TRBV7-3	TGTGCCAGCAGCTGGACTAGCGGGAGCTACAATGAGCAGTTCTTC	CASSWTSGSYNEQFF
NA	TRBJ2-5	many	TRBV10-1	TGCGCCAGCAGTGGACAGTACCAAGAGACCCAGTACTTC	CASSGQYQETQYF
NA	TRBJ2-7	many	TRBV10-2	TGCGCCAGCATGGGGTCGCTGCGTGGAGACGAGCAGTACTTC	CASMGSLRGDEQYF
NA	TRBJ2-5	many	TRBV6-1	TGTGCCAGCACCATCGGGGAGACCCAGTACTTC	CASTIGETQYF
TRBD1	TRBJ1-1	many	TRBV20-1	TGCAGTGCTAGAGGACAGGGGGACACTGAAGCTTTCTTT	CSARGQGDTEAFF
NA	TRBJ2-7	NA	TRBV6-1	TGTGCCAGCAGTGAAGCGTCAGCGGTAGGGTACGAGCAGTACTTC	CASSEASAVGYEQYF
TRBD2	TRBJ2-1	NA	TRBV19	TGTGCCAGTAGTTCGGCGACTAGCGGGACGAGTAGGGCAAATGAGCAGTTCTTC	CASSSATSGTSRANEQFF
TRBD2	TRBJ2-3	NA	TRBV20-1	TGCAGCGGCGGGAGTCGCACAGATACGCAGTATTTT	CSGGSRTDTQYF
TRBD1	TRBJ2-3	once	TRBV12-3/TRBV12-4	TGTGCCAGCAGGGACAGGGTTCCAGATACGCAGTATTTT	CASRDRVPDTQYF
TRBD1	TRBJ2-3	many	TRBV24-1	TGTGCCACCAGTGATCCCGGACAGGGCACAGATACGCAGTATTTT	CATSDPGQGTDTQYF